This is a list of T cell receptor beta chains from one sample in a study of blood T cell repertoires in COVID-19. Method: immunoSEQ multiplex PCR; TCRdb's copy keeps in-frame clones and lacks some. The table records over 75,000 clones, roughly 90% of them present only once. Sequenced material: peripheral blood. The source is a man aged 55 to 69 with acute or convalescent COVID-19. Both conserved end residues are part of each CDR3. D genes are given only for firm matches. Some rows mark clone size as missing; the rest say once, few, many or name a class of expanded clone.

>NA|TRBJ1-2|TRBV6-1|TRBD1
CASTQGAGGYTF
TGTGCCAGCACCCAGGGGGCAGGGGGCTACACCTTC
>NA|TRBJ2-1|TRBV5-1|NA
CASSSDWSSYNEQFF
TGCGCCAGCAGTTCCGACTGGAGCTCCTACAATGAGCAGTTCTTC
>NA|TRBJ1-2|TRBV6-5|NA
CASSYTEAGGYTF
TGTGCCAGCAGTTACACAGAAGCTGGAGGCTACACCTTC
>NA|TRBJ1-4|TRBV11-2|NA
CASSFGRGRTNEKLFF
TGTGCCAGCAGCTTCGGGCGGGGGCGGACTAATGAAAAACTGTTTTTT
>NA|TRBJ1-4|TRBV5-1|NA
CASSLTGEEKLFF
TGCGCCAGCAGCTTGACGGGGGAAGAAAAACTGTTTTTT
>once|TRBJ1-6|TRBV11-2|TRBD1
CASSSDRGIVSPLHF
TGTGCCAGCAGCTCGGACAGGGGAATTGTTTCACCCCTCCACTTT
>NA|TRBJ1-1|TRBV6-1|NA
CATSWGGTTEAFF
TGTGCCACTTCTTGGGGGGGAACCACTGAAGCTTTCTTT
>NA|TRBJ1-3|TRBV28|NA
CASSLTSLSGNTIYF
TGTGCCAGCAGTTTAACCAGTCTCTCTGGAAACACCATATATTTT
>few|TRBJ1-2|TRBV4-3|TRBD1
CASSQDSGGTVYGYTF
TGCGCCAGCAGCCAAGATTCAGGGGGGACAGTCTATGGCTACACCTTC
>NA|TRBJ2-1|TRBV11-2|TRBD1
CASSGTVGRFEQFF
TGTGCCAGCTCCGGGACAGTGGGACGGTTTGAGCAGTTCTTC
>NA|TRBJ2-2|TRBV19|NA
CASTDEEVSGELFF
TGTGCCAGTACCGACGAGGAGGTTTCCGGGGAGCTGTTTTTT
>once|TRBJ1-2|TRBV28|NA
CASSLGSLGGYGYTF
TGTGCCAGCAGTTTAGGTTCTCTAGGCGGCTATGGCTACACCTTC
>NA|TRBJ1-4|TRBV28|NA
CASRTTGANEKLFF
TGTGCCAGCCGGACGACAGGAGCGAATGAAAAACTGTTTTTT
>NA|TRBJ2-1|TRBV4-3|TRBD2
CASSPHLEGGSGNEQFF
TGCGCCAGCAGTCCCCACTTGGAGGGCGGGAGTGGTAATGAGCAGTTCTTC
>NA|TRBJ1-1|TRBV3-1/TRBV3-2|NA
CASSQGASTEAFF
TGTGCCAGCAGCCAGGGGGCGAGCACTGAAGCTTTCTTT
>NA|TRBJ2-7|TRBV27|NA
CASSFGQSYEQYF
TGTGCCAGCAGTTTCGGACAGAGCTACGAGCAGTACTTC
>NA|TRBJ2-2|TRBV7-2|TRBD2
CASSLGGSYTGELFF
TGTGCCAGCAGCTTAGGCGGGAGCTATACCGGGGAGCTGTTTTTT
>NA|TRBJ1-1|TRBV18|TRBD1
CASSPQGANTEAFF
TGTGCCAGCTCCCCACAGGGGGCAAACACTGAAGCTTTCTTT
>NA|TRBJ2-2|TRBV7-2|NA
CASSPNTGELFF
TGTGCCAGCAGCCCTAACACCGGGGAGCTGTTTTTT
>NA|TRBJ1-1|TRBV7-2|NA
CASNPAANTEAFF
TGTGCCAGCAACCCGGCGGCGAACACTGAAGCTTTCTTT
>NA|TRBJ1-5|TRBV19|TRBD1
CASSKPGQGQPQHF
TGTGCCAGTAGTAAGCCGGGACAGGGACAGCCCCAGCATTTT
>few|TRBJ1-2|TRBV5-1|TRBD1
CASSLYGTAYGYTF
TGCGCCAGCAGCTTGTACGGGACAGCCTATGGCTACACCTTC
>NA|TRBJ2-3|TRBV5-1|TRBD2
CASSSNSGSGTDTQYF
TGCGCCAGCAGCAGTAATAGCGGGAGCGGCACAGATACGCAGTATTTT
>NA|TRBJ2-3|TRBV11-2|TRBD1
CASSTRTGPGADTQYF
TGTGCCAGCAGCACGCGGACAGGACCCGGGGCAGATACGCAGTATTTT
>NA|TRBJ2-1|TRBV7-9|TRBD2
CASSLASGTYNEQFF
TGTGCCAGCAGCTTAGCTAGCGGGACCTACAATGAGCAGTTCTTC
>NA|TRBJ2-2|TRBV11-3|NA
CASSLQGNTGELFF
TGTGCCAGCAGCTTGCAGGGAAACACCGGGGAGCTGTTTTTT
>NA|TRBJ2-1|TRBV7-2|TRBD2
CASRLAGLAEGVFEQFF
TGTGCCAGCAGACTAGCGGGGCTAGCAGAAGGAGTTTTCGAGCAGTTCTTC
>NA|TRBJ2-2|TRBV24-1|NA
CATSDLRTDRPNTGELFF
TGTGCCACCAGTGATTTGCGGACCGACAGGCCGAACACCGGGGAGCTGTTTTTT
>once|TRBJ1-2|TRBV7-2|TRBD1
CASSIDRGLNYGYTF
TGTGCCAGCAGCATTGACAGGGGGCTCAACTATGGCTACACCTTC
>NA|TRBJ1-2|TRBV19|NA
CASSILEGVNYGYTF
TGTGCCAGTAGTATATTGGAAGGGGTAAACTATGGCTACACCTTC
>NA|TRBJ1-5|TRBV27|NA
CASSSTGPVEPQHF
TGTGCCAGCAGTTCTACAGGGCCGGTGGAGCCCCAGCATTTT
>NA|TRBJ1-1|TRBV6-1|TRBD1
CASSERDRATEAFF
TGTGCCAGCAGTGAACGGGACAGGGCAACTGAAGCTTTCTTT
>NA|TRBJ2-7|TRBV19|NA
CASSIVADSSYEQYF
TGTGCCAGTAGTATAGTGGCGGACTCCTCCTACGAGCAGTACTTC
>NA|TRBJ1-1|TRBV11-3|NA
CASSLRQGNTEAFF
TGTGCCAGCAGCTTAAGGCAGGGGAACACTGAAGCTTTCTTT
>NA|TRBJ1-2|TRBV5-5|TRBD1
CASSFRDRGGYGYTF
TGTGCCAGCAGCTTCAGGGACAGGGGAGGCTATGGCTACACCTTC
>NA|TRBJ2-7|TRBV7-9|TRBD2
CASSGLAGDYEQYF
TGTGCCAGCAGCGGACTAGCGGGAGATTACGAGCAGTACTTC
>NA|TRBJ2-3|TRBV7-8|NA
CASSLVQGLDTDTQYF
TGTGCCAGCAGCTTAGTACAGGGATTGGACACAGATACGCAGTATTTT
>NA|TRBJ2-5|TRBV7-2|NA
CASSAYPLEEETQYF
TGTGCCAGCAGCGCATACCCGCTAGAGGAAGAGACCCAGTACTTC
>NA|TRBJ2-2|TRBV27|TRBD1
CASSLPGQPPGELFF
TGTGCCAGCAGTTTACCGGGACAGCCCCCCGGGGAGCTGTTTTTT
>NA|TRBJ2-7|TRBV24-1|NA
CATSTAGQSYEQYF
TGTGCCACCAGTACTGCGGGACAGTCATACGAGCAGTACTTC
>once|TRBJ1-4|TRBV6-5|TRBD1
CASRWTGGGNEKLFF
TGTGCCAGCAGATGGACAGGGGGTGGTAATGAAAAACTGTTTTTT
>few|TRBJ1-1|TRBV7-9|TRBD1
CASSGTGGASIEAFF
TGTGCCAGCAGCGGCACAGGGGGCGCATCGATTGAAGCTTTCTTT
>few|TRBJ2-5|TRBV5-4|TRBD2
CASSGTSGQGQETQYF
TGTGCCAGCAGCGGGACTAGCGGGCAGGGACAAGAGACCCAGTACTTC
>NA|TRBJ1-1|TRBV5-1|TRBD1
CASSFGTGVGNTEAFF
TGCGCCAGCAGCTTTGGGACAGGGGTTGGGAACACTGAAGCTTTCTTT
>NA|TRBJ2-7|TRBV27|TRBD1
CASSLYSGRQGAYEQYF
TGTGCCAGCAGTTTATACAGTGGGAGACAGGGAGCCTACGAGCAGTACTTC
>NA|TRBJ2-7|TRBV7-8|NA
CASSRTTYEQYF
TGTGCCAGCAGCCGCACTACCTACGAGCAGTACTTC
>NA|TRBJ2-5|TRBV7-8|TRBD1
CASSLGTGALETQYF
TGTGCCAGCAGCTTGGGGACAGGGGCCTTGGAGACCCAGTACTTC
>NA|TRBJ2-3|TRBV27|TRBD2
CASSLRYREGGLDTQYF
TGTGCCAGCAGTTTGAGGTATAGGGAGGGCGGCTTAGATACGCAGTATTTT
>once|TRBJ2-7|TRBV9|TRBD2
CASSAGTSGSAYEQYF
TGTGCCAGCAGCGCCGGGACTAGCGGGAGCGCCTACGAGCAGTACTTC
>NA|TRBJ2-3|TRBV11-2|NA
CASRAHGSTDTQYF
TGTGCCAGCAGAGCCCACGGGAGCACAGATACGCAGTATTTT
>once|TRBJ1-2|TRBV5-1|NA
CASSSGQIYGYTF
TGCGCCAGCAGCTCTGGACAGATCTATGGCTACACCTTC
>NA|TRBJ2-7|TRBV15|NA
CATSRTRDSYYEQYF
TGTGCCACCAGCAGGACCCGGGACTCCTACTACGAGCAGTACTTC
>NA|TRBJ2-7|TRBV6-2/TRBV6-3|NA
CASSYGRSGHEQYF
TGTGCCAGCAGTTACGGCAGGTCTGGCCACGAGCAGTACTTC
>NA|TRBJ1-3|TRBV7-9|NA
CASSSTSDKAGNTIYF
TGTGCCAGCAGCTCGACCTCGGACAAGGCAGGAAACACCATATATTTT
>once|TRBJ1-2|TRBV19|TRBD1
CASSPQTGGYGYTF
TGTGCCAGTAGTCCGCAGACAGGGGGTTATGGCTACACCTTC
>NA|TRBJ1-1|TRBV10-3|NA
CAISQKERGGEAFF
TGTGCCATCAGTCAAAAAGAGCGGGGAGGTGAAGCTTTCTTT
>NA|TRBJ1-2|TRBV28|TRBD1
CASSPPGQGNYGYTF
TGTGCCAGCAGCCCCCCGGGACAGGGAAACTATGGCTACACCTTC
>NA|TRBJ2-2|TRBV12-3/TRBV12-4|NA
CASNKNTGELFF
TGTGCCAGCAACAAAAACACCGGGGAGCTGTTTTTT
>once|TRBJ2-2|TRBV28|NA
CASSLTRRGFRAGELFF
TGTGCCAGCAGTTTAACCAGGCGGGGATTCAGGGCCGGGGAGCTGTTTTTT